This TCR beta chain was found in a study of CD8 T cells in Susac syndrome. Germline V gene data show CDR1 as GTSNPN and CDR2 as SVGIG (reference sequence). The CDR3 length is 14 residues. V lost 2 bases, J lost 2 bases, and 5 bases stayed unmatched. Reverse transcription of about 0.5 to 1 ug RNA used random hexamers. In TCRdb, the immunoSEQ multiplex PCR reads were re-called with MiXCR into one record per CDR3 protein. Among 150,000 to 200,000 distinct CDR3 sequences listed, 90% to 97% were seen once. This chain links TRBV30 with TRBJ2-5; 7 bases line up with TRBD1. The sequenced sample was CD4+ T cells from PBMCs. The receptor was isolated from a human donor with Susac syndrome. This CDR3 reads CAWSRGGQQETQYF. The CDR3 DNA reads as TGTGCCTGGAGTCGTGGGGGACAGCAAGAGACCCAGTACTTC. Looking up the rest from reference TRBV30 and TRBJ2-5 gives the full variable domain: SQTIHQWPATLVQPVGSPLSLECTVEGTSNPNLYWYRQAAGRGLQLLFYSVGIGQISSEVPQNLSASRPQDRQFILSSKKLLLSDSGFYLCAWSRGGQQETQYFGPGTRLLVL.